This T cell receptor (beta chain) was identified during a study of shared clonotypes between healthy human individuals. Study in general: Per-donor plates numbered three CD4 naive, three CD4 memory, two CD8 naive and one CD8 memory. Study observations and caveats: Clonotypes not shared had lower generation probabilities than those common to all four donors.

Note on this clone: Antigen: not known. Within the sample, other DNA sequences also encode this same CDR3.

This CDR3 has 15 residues. Between the trimmed V and J ends, which lost 0 bases and 0 bases, there was a span of 7 bases. The germline V gene encodes CDR1 SGHRS and CDR2 YFSETQ. The donors were adults (healthy and HIV-negative) with no recent acute infections or vaccinations. This table comes from immunoSEQ multiplex PCR, and its TCRdb copy is limited to in-frame clones, with some not included. The sample has over 2 million clones; under 95% are singletons. The gene calls are TRBV5-1 and TRBJ1-5, with D uncertain. The TCR comes from a man aged 18 to 35 in good health. Some clones in this sample may be carry-over from other donors' samples. The sample was naive CD4+ T cells from PBMCs. Subset noted: CD45RA+ positively selected. This chain's CDR3 is CASSLGGGSNQPQHF. CDR3 sequence (DNA): TGCGCCAGCAGCTTGGGTGGTGGTAGCAATCAGCCCCAGCATTTT. Looking up the rest from reference TRBV5-1 and TRBJ1-5 gives the full variable domain: KAGVTQTPRYLIKTRGQQVTLSCSPISGHRSVSWYQQTPGQGLQFLFEYFSETQRNKGNFPGRFSGRQFSNSRSEMNVSTLELGDSALYLCASSLGGGSNQPQHFGDGTRLSIL.